This T cell receptor beta chain was sequenced during a study of siplizumab effects on memory and regulatory T cells. The study's findings and limits: Treg-derived clones made up an average of around 67% of mappable alloreactive CD4+ clones with siplizumab and about 26% in controls. Of the alloreactive clones, only a minor fraction mapped to unstimulated subsets.

Turning to this clone: Antigen unknown.

CDR1 is SEHNR and CDR2 is FQNEAQ in the germline V gene (reference sequence). This CDR3 has 14 residues. V was clipped by 4 bases and J by 0 bases, with 9 bases between them. The table came from immunoSEQ multiplex PCR; TCRdb's copy has only in-frame clones and leaves some out. The sample carries around 95,000 clones, approximately 94% recorded once. V usage is TRBV7-9 and J usage is TRBJ1-1; tentative D call: TRBD1 (6 bases). The sequence derives from a human donor in good health. Sequenced sample: non-Treg CD4+ T cells sorted from blood. The CDR3 loop reads CASSSDRMNTEAFF. CDR3 bases: TGTGCCAGCAGCTCAGACAGGATGAACACTGAAGCTTTCTTT.